The clone carrying this T cell receptor (beta chain) was seen ten or more times. Its antigen is undetermined. This sample was included in a study of T cell repertoires in cytomegalovirus infection. The wider study: Indications of both CMV infection and matching HLA type were provided by public TCR beta signatures. General study points: The ex vivo response showed dominance by HLA-C-restricted CMV-specific TCR beta clonotypes. Accumulated public TCR beta family frequency recognized individuals carrying CMV together with the relevant HLA.

TCRdb used MiXCR to reprocess the reads, holding one entry per CDR3 protein. The sample contains around 630,000 distinct CDR3 sequences, 20% to 25% of which appear only once. The sample consisted of CD8+ T cells from PBMCs. The origin of this receptor is a human donor in good health (CMV status not recorded). Some clones in this sample may be carry-over from other donors' samples.

CDR3: CASSLDRVGQPQHF. CDR3 DNA sequence: TGTGCCAGCAGTTTGGACAGGGTCGGTCAGCCCCAGCATTTT. This sequence joins TRBV6-6 and TRBJ1-5; 8 bases fit TRBD1. CDR1 and CDR2 (germline): MNHNY, SVGAGI (reference sequence). The CDR3 is 14 residues long. V gave up 4 bases and J gave up 6 bases; unmatched junction bases: 5.